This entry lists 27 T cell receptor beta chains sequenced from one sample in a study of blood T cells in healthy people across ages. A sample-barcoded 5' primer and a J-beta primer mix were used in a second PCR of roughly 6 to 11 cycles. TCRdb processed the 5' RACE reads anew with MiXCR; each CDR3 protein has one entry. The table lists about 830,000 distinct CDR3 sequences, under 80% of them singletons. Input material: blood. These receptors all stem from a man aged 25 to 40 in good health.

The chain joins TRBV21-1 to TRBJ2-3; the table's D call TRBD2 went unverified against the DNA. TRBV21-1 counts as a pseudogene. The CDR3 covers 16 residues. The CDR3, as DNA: TGTGCCAGCAGCAAACCACTAGCGGGGGAACCGGATACGCAGTATTTT. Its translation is CASSKPLAGEPDTQYF.

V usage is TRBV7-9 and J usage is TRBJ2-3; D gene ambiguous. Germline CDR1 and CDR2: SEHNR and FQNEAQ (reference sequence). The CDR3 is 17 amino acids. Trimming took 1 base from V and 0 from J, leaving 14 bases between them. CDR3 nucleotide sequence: TGTGCCAGCAGCTTAGAATCCGGCGCGCTGAGCACAGATACGCAGTATTTT. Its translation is CASSLESGALSTDTQYF.

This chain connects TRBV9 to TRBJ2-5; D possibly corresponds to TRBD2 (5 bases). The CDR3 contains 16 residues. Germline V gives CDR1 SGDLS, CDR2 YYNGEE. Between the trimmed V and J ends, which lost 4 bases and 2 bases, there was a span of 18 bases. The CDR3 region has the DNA TGTGCCAGCAGCCGGGAACTATTGGGATTTCAAGAGACCCAGTACTTC. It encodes CASSRELLGFQETQYF.

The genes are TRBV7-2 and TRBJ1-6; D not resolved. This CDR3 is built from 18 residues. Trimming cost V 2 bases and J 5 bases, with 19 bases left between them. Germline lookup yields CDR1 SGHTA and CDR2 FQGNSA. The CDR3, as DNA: TGTGCCAGCAGCTTATGGAAAGGGTGGAGTTCGCATAATTCACCCCTCCACTTT. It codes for CASSLWKGWSSHNSPLHF.

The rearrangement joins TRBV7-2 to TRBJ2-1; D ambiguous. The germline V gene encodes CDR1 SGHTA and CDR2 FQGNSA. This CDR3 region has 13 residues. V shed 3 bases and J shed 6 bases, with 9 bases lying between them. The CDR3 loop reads CASSLYMSNEQFF. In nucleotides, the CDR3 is TGTGCCAGCAGCTTGTATATGAGCAATGAGCAGTTCTTC.

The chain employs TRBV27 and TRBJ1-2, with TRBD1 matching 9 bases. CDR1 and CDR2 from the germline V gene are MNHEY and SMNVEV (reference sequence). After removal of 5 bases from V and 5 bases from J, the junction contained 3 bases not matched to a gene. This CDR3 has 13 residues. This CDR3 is CASSAGTGYGYTF. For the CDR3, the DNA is TGTGCCAGCAGTGCCGGGACAGGGTATGGCTACACCTTC.

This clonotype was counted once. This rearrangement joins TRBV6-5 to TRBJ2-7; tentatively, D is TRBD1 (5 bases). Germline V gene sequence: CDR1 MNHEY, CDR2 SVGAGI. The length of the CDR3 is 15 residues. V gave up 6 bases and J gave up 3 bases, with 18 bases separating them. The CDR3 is CASSRDRGRGYEQYF. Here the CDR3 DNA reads TGTGCCAGCAGCCGCGACAGAGGACGAGGCTACGAGCAGTACTTC.

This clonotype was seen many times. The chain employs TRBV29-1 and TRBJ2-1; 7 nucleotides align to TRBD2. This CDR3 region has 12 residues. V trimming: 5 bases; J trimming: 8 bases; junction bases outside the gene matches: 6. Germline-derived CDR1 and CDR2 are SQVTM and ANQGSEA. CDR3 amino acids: CSVRGRGYEQFF. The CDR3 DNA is TGCAGCGTTAGAGGGCGGGGGTATGAGCAGTTCTTC.

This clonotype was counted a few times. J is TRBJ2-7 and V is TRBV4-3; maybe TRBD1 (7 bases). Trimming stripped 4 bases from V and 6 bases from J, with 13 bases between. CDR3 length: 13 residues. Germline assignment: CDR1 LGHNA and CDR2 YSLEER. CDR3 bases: TGCGCCAGCAGCCTTACCCAGGGGGGCGAGCAGTACTTC. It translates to CASSLTQGGEQYF.

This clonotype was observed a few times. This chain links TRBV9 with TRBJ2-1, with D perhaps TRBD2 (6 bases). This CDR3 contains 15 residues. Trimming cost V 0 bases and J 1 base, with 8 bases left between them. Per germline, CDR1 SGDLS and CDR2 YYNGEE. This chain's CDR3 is CASSVAGVSYNEQFF. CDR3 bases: TGTGCCAGCAGCGTAGCGGGGGTTTCCTACAATGAGCAGTTCTTC.

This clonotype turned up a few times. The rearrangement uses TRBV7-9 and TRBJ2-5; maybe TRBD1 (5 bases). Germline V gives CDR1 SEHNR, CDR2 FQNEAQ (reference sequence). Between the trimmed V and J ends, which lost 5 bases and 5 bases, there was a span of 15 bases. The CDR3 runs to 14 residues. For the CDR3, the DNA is TGTGCCAGCAGCAGGACCCAGGGTAGGGAGACCCAGTACTTC. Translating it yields CASSRTQGRETQYF.

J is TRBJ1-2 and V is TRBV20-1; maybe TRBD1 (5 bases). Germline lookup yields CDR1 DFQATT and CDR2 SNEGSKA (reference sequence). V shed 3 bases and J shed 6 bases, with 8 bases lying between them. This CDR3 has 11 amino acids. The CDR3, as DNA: TGCAGTGCTAGTGGGGGTAATGGCTACACCTTC. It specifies CSASGGNGYTF.

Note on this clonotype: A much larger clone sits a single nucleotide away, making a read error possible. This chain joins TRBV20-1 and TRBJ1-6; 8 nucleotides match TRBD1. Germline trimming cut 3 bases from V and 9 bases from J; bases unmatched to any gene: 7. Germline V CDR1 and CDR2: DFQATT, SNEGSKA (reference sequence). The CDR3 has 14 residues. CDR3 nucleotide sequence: TGCAGTGCTAGTACTGGACAGGGCGGTTCACCCCTCCACTTT. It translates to CSASTGQGGSPLHF.

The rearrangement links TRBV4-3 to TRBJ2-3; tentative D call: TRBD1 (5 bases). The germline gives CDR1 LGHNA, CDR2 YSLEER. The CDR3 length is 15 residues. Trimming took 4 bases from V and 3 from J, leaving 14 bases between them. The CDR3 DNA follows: TGCGCCAGCAGCCGAACCAGACAGACTACAGATACGCAGTATTTT. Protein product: CASSRTRQTTDTQYF.

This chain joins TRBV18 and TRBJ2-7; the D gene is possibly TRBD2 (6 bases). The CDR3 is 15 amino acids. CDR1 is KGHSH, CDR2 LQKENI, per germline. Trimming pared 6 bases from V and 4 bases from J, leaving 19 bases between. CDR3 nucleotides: TGTGCCAGCTCCGCAGGAGGGGCGGGAAAGTACGAGCAGTACTTC. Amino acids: CASSAGGAGKYEQYF.

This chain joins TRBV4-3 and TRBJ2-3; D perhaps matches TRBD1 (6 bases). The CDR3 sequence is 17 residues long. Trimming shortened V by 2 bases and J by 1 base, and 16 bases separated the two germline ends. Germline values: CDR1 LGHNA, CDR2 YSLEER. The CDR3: CASSQSGVGDGTDTQYF. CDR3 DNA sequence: TGCGCCAGCAGCCAATCAGGGGTCGGGGACGGCACAGATACGCAGTATTTT.

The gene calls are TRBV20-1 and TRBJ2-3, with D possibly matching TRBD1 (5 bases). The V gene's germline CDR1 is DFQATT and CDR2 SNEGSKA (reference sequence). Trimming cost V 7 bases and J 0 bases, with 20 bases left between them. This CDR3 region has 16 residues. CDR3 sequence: CSVSGQALLSTDTQYF. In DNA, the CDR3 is TGCAGTGTCTCCGGACAAGCCCTGCTCAGCACAGATACGCAGTATTTT.

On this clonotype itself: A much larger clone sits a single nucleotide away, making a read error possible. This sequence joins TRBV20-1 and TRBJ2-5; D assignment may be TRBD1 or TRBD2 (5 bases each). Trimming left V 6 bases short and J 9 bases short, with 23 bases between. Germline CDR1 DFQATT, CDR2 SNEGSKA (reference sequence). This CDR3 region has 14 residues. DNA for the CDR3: TGCAGTGCCCAGGAGGCTAGTGGGGCGGAGGCCCAGTACTTC. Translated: CSAQEASGAEAQYF.

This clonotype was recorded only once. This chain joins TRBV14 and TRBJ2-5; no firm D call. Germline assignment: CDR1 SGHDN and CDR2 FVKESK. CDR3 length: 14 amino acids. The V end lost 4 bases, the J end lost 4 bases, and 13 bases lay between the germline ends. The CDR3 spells CASSRGVLRETQYF. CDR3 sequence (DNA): TGTGCCAGCAGCCGAGGAGTACTCCGAGAGACCCAGTACTTC.

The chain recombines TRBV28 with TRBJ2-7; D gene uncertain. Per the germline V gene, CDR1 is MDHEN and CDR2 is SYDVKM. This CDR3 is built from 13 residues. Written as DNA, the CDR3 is TGTGTCACCACACCGCTGGGCACCTACGAGCAGTACTTC. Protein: CVTTPLGTYEQYF.

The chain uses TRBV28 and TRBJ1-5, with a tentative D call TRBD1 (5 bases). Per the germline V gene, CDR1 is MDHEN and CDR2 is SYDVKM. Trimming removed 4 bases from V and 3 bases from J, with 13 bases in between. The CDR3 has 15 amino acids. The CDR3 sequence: CASSSFPGLNQPQHF. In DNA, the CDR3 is TGTGCCAGCAGTTCTTTTCCAGGGCTCAATCAGCCCCAGCATTTT.

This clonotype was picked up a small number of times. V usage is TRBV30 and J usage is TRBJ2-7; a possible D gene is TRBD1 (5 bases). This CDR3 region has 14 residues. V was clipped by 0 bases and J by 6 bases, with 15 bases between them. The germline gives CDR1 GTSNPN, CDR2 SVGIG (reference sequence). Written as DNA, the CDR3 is TGTGCCTGGAGTGTACTGGGGCTAATGCTCGAGCAGTACTTC. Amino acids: CAWSVLGLMLEQYF.

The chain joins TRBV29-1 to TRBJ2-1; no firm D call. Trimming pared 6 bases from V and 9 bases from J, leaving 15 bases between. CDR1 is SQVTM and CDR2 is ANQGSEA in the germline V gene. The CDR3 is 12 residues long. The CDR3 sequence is CSVPAPSGEQFF. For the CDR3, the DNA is TGCAGCGTCCCAGCCCCCTCGGGTGAGCAGTTCTTC.

CDR3 nucleotide sequence: TGCAGTGCTAGGGTACAGATGAGCACAGATACGCAGTATTTT. It encodes CSARVQMSTDTQYF. The chain is built from TRBV20-1 and TRBJ2-3; D is unclear. Trimming stripped 3 bases from V and 0 bases from J, with 10 bases between. This CDR3 spans 14 amino acids. From germline, CDR1 is DFQATT and CDR2 SNEGSKA (reference sequence).

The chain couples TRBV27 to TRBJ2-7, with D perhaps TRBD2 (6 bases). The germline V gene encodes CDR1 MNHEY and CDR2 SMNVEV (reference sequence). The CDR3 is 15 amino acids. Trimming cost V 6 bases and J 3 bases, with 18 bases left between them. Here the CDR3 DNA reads TGTGCCAGCAGCGAAAGGGACCCGGGACTCTACGAGCAGTACTTC. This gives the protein CASSERDPGLYEQYF.

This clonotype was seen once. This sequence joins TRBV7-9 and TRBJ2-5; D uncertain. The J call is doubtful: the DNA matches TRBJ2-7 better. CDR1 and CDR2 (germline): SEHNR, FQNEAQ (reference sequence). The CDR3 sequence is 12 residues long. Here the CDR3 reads CASSLSIDEQYF. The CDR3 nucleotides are TGTGCCAGCAGCTTAAGTATCGACGAGCAGTACTTC.

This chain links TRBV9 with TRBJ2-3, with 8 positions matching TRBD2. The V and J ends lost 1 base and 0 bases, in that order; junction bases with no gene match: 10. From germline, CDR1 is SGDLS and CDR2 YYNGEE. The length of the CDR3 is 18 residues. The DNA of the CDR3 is TGTGCCAGCAGCGTATTTGCCAGCGGGGGCCTTAGCACAGATACGCAGTATTTT. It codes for CASSVFASGGLSTDTQYF.